The present entry profiles one T cell receptor beta chain with its context. Using immunoSEQ multiplex PCR, the repertoire was profiled, and TCRdb retains in-frame clones only, with some absent. The table includes 200,000 to 250,000 clones, about 89% detected once. The sample comes from a study of blood T cell repertoires in COVID-19. The sequenced sample consisted of peripheral blood. This TCR was recovered from a man aged 60-69 years who had recovered from COVID-19.

This CDR3 reads CASSQTSGSTDTQYF. The CDR3 bases are TGTGCCAGCAGCCAAACTAGCGGGAGCACAGATACGCAGTATTTT. V gene TRBV3-1 (or the pseudogene TRBV3-2) combines with J gene TRBJ2-3; 9 bases are a match to TRBD2. J was trimmed by 0 bases and V by 2 bases; bases with no gene match: 0. The CDR3 runs 15 residues. The V gene's germline CDR1 is LGHDT and CDR2 YNNKEL (reference sequence).